This T cell receptor beta chain is from a study of Tregs in tolerant kidney transplant recipients. This clone occurred once. Only in-frame clones appear in the TCRdb table, and some are missing; sequencing was by immunoSEQ multiplex PCR. The sample lists 100,000 or so clones, approximately 94% occurring once. The CDR3 contains 14 residues. Unmatched junction bases numbered 7, after V lost 5 bases and J lost 4 bases. The germline V gene encodes CDR1 SNHLY and CDR2 FYNNEI. Recipients received nonmyeloablative bone marrow transplants from related graft donors, with transient mixed chimerism. This TCR was sampled from a human patient who received a combined kidney and bone marrow transplant. Certain T cells may be donor cells from the graft. Sample: CD4+ T cells from blood (PBMCs), taken 12 months after the transplant. V usage is TRBV2 and J usage is TRBJ1-1, with TRBD1 matching over 7 bases. DNA for the CDR3: TGTGCCAGCAGTAATTTGGGACAGACCACTGAAGCTTTCTTT. Protein product: CASSNLGQTTEAFF.